The clone carrying this T cell receptor (beta chain) appeared many times. Its target is unknown. Amplification targeted TCR beta CDR3 regions from RNA transcripts. First-round RT-PCR with HTBI primers amplified the TCR CDR3 region. MiXCR was run by TCRdb on the multiplex PCR reads, yielding one entry per CDR3 protein. Of roughly 290,000 distinct CDR3 sequences listed, roughly 15% are singletons. At first hyperthyroidism diagnosis, before any ophthalmopathy symptoms, the blood sample was collected. This sample holds PBMCs from 9.5 to 10 ml fresh peripheral blood. Trimming removed 0 bases from V and 7 bases from J, with 3 bases in between. The CDR3 spans 10 residues. Germline CDR1 DFQATT, CDR2 SNEGSKA (reference sequence). The data derive from a study of T cells in Graves' hyperthyroidism and ophthalmopathy. Regarding the study as a whole: Blood also contained most expanded thyroid clonotypes above 0.001.

The chain joins TRBV20-1 to TRBJ1-2; unclear D gene. Sequencing was carried out using blood. The TCR sequence derives from a woman in her twenties or thirties with Graves' hyperthyroidism that later progressed to Graves' ophthalmopathy. The chain's CDR3 is CSARDSGYTF. The CDR3, as DNA: TGCAGTGCTAGAGATTCTGGCTACACCTTC.